The following is a TCR beta chain sequence with its context. This clonotype was observed at least ten times. What this receptor recognizes is not known. Per-base quality was not reported, and no clone a single base away is much larger than it. The sample comes from a study of Graves' ophthalmopathy and Graves' hyperthyroidism (dated by TCRdb to between 2017 and 2018). About the full investigation: Peripheral blood was collected at initial diagnosis, before any treatment. TCR beta repertoire signatures were used to distinguish Graves' ophthalmopathy from Graves' hyperthyroidism and to predict progression to ophthalmopathy. In total, over 130 blood samples were TCR-sequenced: some 40 ophthalmopathy, around 75 hyperthyroidism and roughly 17 hyperthyroidism-to-ophthalmopathy patients. To explore V-J signatures that separate ophthalmopathy from hyperthyroidism, a discovery set of more than 95 patients was enrolled, consisting of more than 40 with ophthalmopathy and about 60 with stable hyperthyroidism. The independent validation cohort included under 20 hyperthyroidism patients plus 17 patients who later progressed from hyperthyroidism to ophthalmopathy. T-cell repertoires of thyroid tissue and blood were compared in about six hyperthyroidism patients. After sampling, hyperthyroidism patients received methimazole starting at 30 mg daily, and ophthalmopathy patients received high-dose intravenous methylprednisolone. For training and testing, the 100 or so patients in the discovery cohort were randomly divided in a 7:3 ratio.

For repertoire sequencing, the TCR beta CDR3 regions were amplified from RNA transcripts. The first round of RT-PCR was done with HTBI primers and the Qiagen OneStep RT-PCR kit, and was followed by a second round of multiplex PCR, then size selection and purification. Libraries were sequenced on an Illumina HiSeq2000 using paired-end 100 bp reads. On the study's bioinformatics: SOAPnuke was used to process the reads, throwing out any read that had adapters, had uncalled bases, had a mean Phred below 15, or lacked an exact constant-primer or identifier match. COPE v1.2.5 was used to merge high-quality paired reads. Clonotypes were defined as unique nucleotide sequences and were aligned to IMGT TRB V, D and J references using MiTCR v1.1. The analysis was limited to V-J combinations with a frequency above 0.0001, which together covered 99% to 99.2% of the repertoires. For each V-J combination, a TCR clonal expansion and chaos score was defined as F50 clonal expansion divided by the chaos observed in the TCRdist matrix. Welch's t-statistics and random forest were used to reduce features to about 14 V-J combinations, which were fed into a naive Bayes classifier. The similarity between thyroid and blood repertoires was quantified using the Morisita-Horn index. The public reads were run again by TCRdb, first through fastp at Q25 and then through MiXCR, and only productive beta chains were kept. All rows with the same CDR3 protein become a single entry with the most common DNA and genes. Clone size and V and J calls follow TCRdb, not the original study. For this sample the table gives 400,000 to 500,000 distinct CDR3 sequences, of which roughly 21% were detected only once. The top ten clonotypes cover approximately 3.2% of the sample.

The junction shows trimming of 5 bases on V and 4 bases on J, and the gene matches do not reach 11 bases of it. The cysteine opens and the phenylalanine closes a CDR3 of 15 amino acids. Only the CDR3 DNA stays, 45 bases, in frame from base 1. According to the germline V gene (reference sequence), CDR1 reads DFQATT and CDR2 reads SNEGSKA. Hyperthyroidism was defined as stable when no progression to ophthalmopathy occurred within 18 months of follow-up. Hyperthyroidism patients were newly diagnosed, were aged 18 to 65 years, and had a disease duration under 2 months. Patients were excluded if they had other autoimmune diseases, uncontrolled infections, pregnancy or lactation. Clinical symptoms, serum thyroxine, TRAb, thyroid ultrasound and orbital computed tomography were used for diagnosis. PBMCs were isolated from about 9 ml of fresh peripheral blood by Ficoll-Paque density gradient centrifugation. Total RNA was extracted with Trizol reagent and quality-checked on an Agilent 2100 Bioanalyzer.

Broad study findings and their caveats: In cross-validation, the 13-signature model distinguished ophthalmopathy from stable hyperthyroidism with 87.88% sensitivity and about 81% specificity, while in the test set the corresponding values were approximately 79% and 70%. Among expanded thyroid clonotypes with frequency above 0.001, most also showed up in blood, which suggests that blood repertoires may reflect the thyroid immune response. Sample size was not predetermined statistically, and investigators were not blinded to group allocation. In validation, the model predicted ophthalmopathy progression with nearly 71% sensitivity and 72.22% specificity; some twelve predicted patients were CT-confirmed with GO in a median of approximately 6.2 months.

The sequence links TRBV20-1 to TRBJ2-7, with 10 bases in between that match TRBD2. The origin of this receptor is a woman aged 18 to 35 with stable Graves' hyperthyroidism. Donor details come from another sample of the same person, matched by shared clones. The source material was peripheral blood. The CDR3 sequence is CSASTWTSGLYEQYF. The DNA reads TGCAGTGCTTCCACTTGGACTAGCGGTCTTTACGAGCAGTACTTC.